This T cell receptor (beta chain) was captured in a study of OX40 agonist ivuxolimab in advanced cancers. Study summary: Participants, 65% to 85% male, averaged 60 years of age, ranging from roughly 23 to 90.

Losses at the gene ends were 1 base for V and 2 bases for J; bases not matched to a gene: 2. Per the germline V gene, CDR1 is MNHNS and CDR2 is SASEGT. The CDR3 runs 16 residues. This clone was seen a handful of times. Its antigen remains unknown. Study results and caveats: Low normalized T-cell clonal expansion also characterized some of the nonresponders. In the 0.1-3.0 mg/kg groups, partial responders showed among the lowest expansion.

Produced via immunoSEQ multiplex PCR; TCRdb's table is partial and in-frame only. Here the sample spans fewer than 45,000 clones, 70% to 90% being singletons. This TCR was sampled from an adult with an advanced solid tumor such as melanoma, head and neck, liver or kidney cancer. This sample comprised CD4+ or CD8+ T cells sorted from blood, obtained in a trial of the OX40 agonist ivuxolimab. This chain uses TRBV6-1 with TRBJ2-3; 11 nucleotides line up with TRBD2. For the CDR3, the DNA is TGTGCCAGCAGTGAAGGACTAGCGGGATCCACAGATACGCAGTATTTT. It codes for CASSEGLAGSTDTQYF.